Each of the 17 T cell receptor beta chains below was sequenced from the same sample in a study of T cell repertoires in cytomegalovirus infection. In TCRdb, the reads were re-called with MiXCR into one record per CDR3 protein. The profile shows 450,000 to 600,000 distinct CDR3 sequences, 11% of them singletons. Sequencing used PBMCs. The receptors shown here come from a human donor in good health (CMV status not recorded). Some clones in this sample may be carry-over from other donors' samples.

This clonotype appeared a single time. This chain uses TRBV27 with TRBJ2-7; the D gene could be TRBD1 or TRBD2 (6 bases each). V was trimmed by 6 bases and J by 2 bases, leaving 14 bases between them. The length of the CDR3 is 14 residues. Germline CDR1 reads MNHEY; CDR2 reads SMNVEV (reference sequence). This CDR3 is CASRYSGGPYEQYF. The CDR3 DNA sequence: TGTGCCAGCAGGTATTCCGGGGGCCCCTACGAGCAGTACTTC.

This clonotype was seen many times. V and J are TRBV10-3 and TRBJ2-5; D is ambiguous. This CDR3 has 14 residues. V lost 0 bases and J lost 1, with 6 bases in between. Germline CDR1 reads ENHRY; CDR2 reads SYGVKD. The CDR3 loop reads CAISESMGQETQYF. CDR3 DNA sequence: TGTGCCATCAGTGAGTCGATGGGCCAAGAGACCCAGTACTTC.

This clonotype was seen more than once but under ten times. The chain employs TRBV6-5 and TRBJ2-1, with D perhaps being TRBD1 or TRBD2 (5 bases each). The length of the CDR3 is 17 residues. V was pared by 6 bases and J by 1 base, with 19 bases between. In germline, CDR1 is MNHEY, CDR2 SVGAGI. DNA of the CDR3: TGTGCCAGCAGCCGAGGGGTAGCGTCGCCATCCTACAATGAGCAGTTCTTC. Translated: CASSRGVASPSYNEQFF.

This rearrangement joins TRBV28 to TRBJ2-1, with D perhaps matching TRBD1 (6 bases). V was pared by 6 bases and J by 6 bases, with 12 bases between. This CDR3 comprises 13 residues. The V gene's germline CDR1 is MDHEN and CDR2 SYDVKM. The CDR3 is CASRQGISNEQFF. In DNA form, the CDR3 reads TGTGCCAGCAGACAGGGAATTTCCAATGAGCAGTTCTTC.

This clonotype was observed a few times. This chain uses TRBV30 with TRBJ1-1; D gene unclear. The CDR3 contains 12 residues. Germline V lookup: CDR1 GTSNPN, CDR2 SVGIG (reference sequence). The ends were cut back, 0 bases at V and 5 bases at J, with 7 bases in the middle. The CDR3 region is CAWSVRETEAFF. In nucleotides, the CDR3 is TGTGCCTGGAGTGTCCGCGAGACTGAAGCTTTCTTT.

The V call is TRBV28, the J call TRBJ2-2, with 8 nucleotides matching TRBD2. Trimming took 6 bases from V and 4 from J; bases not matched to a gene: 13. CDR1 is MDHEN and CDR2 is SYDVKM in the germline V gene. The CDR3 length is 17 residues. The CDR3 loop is CASRTIQGRGGTGELFF. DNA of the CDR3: TGTGCCAGCAGGACGATACAGGGACGGGGGGGCACCGGGGAGCTGTTTTTT.

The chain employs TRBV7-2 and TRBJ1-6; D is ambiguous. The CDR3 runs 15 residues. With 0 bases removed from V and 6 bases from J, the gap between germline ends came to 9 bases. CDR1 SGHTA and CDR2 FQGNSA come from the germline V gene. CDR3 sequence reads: CASSLASQANSPLHF. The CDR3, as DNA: TGTGCCAGCAGCTTAGCAAGCCAGGCTAATTCACCCCTCCACTTT. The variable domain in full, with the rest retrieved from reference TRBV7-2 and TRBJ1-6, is GAGVSQSPSNKVTEKGKDVELRCDPISGHTALYWYRQSLGQGLEFLIYFQGNSAPDKSGLPSDRFSAERTGGSVSTLTIQRTQQEDSAVYLCASSLASQANSPLHFGNGTRLTVT.

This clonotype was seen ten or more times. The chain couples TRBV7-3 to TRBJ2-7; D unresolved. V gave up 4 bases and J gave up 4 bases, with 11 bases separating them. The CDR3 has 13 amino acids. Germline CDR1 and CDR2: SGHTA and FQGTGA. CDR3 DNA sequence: TGTGCCAGCAGCTACAACCCCGGGTACGAGCAGTACTTC. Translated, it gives CASSYNPGYEQYF.

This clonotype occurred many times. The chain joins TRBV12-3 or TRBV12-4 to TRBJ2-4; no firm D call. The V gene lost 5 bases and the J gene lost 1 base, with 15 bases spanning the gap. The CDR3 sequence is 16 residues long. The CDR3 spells CASSPPPVTAKNIQYF. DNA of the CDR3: TGTGCCAGCAGTCCACCGCCGGTAACGGCCAAAAACATTCAGTACTTC.

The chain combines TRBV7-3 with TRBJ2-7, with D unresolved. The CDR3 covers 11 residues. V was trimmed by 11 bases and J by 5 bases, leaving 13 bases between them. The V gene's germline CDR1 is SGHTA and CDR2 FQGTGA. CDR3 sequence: CAAERSHEQYF. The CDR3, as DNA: TGTGCCGCGGAGAGGTCCCACGAGCAGTACTTC.

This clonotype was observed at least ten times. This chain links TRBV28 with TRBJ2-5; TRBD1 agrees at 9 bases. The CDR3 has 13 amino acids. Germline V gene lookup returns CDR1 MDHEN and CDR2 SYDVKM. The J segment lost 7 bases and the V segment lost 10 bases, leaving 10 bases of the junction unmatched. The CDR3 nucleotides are TGTGCCATAAACAGGGGGCTTTCGGGGACCCAGTACTTC. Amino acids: CAINRGLSGTQYF.

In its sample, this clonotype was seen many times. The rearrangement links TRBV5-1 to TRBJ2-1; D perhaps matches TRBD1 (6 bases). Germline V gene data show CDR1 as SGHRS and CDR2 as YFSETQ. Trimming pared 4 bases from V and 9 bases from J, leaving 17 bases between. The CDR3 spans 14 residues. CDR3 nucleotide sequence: TGCGCCAGCAGCCTAGGGGGAGCGACCTTTGAGCAGTTCTTC. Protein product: CASSLGGATFEQFF. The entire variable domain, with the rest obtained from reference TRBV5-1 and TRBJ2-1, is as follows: KAGVTQTPRYLIKTRGQQVTLSCSPISGHRSVSWYQQTPGQGLQFLFEYFSETQRNKGNFPGRFSGRQFSNSRSEMNVSTLELGDSALYLCASSLGGATFEQFFGPGTRLTVL.

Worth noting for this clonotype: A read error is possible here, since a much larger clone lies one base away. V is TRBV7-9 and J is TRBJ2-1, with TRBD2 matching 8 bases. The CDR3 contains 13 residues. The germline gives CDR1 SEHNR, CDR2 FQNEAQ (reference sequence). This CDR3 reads CARSLEVGLGEFF. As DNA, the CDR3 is TGTGCCAGAAGCTTAGAGGTGGGACTAGGAGAGTTCTTC. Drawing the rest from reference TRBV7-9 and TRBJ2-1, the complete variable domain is DTGVSQNPRHKITKRGQNVTFRCDPISEHNRLYWYRQTLGQGPEFLTYFQNEAQLEKSRLLSDRFSAERPKGSFSTLEIQRTEQGDSAMYLCARSLEVGLGEFFGPGTRLTVL.

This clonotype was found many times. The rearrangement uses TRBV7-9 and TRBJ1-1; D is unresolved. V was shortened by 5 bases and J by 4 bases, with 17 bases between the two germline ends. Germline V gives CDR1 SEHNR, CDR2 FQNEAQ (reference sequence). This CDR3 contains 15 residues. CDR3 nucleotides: TGTGCCAGCAGCCCTCGGGTGGGGAGGACCACTGAAGCTTTCTTT. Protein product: CASSPRVGRTTEAFF.

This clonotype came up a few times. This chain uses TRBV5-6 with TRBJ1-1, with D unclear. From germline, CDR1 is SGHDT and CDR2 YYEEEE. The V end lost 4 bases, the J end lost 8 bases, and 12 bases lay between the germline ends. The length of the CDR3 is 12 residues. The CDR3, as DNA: TGTGCCAGCAGCAATACACGTATAGAAGCTTTCTTT. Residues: CASSNTRIEAFF.

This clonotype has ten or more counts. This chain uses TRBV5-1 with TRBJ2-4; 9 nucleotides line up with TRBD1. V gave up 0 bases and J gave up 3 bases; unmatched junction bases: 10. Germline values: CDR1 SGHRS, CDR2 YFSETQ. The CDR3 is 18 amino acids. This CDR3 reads CASSLDLTGGAGKNIQYF. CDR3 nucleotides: TGCGCCAGCAGCTTGGACCTTACAGGGGGCGCGGGCAAAAACATTCAGTACTTC.

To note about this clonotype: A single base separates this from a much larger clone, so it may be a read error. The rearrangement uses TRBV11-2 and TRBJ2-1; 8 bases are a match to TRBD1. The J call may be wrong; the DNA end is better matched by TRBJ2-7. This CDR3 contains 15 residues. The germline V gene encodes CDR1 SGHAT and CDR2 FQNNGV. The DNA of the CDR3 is TGTGCCAGCAGCCTCCTCTACGGACAGGGCGATGAGCAGTACTTC. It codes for CASSLLYGQGDEQYF.